A single sample gave rise to the 28 T cell receptor beta chains below, sequenced in a study of blood T cell repertoires in COVID-19. The protocol was immunoSEQ multiplex PCR, while the TCRdb copy is restricted to in-frame clones and leaves out a portion. The sample shows a few hundred thousand clones, 89% of them seen only once. The sample comprised PBMCs or T cells enriched from blood (not recorded which). The origin of the receptors is a woman under 40 who had recovered from COVID-19.

This clone was detected only once. DNA of the CDR3: TGTGCCAGCAGTGAATATACAGGGGGCACCTATGGCTACACCTTC. Translating gives CASSEYTGGTYGYTF. V gene TRBV25-1 combines with J gene TRBJ1-2; 9 positions agree with TRBD1. The V and J ends lost 0 bases and 4 bases, in that order; junction bases with no gene match: 3. Germline CDR1 and CDR2: MGHDK and SYGVNS. The length of the CDR3 is 15 residues.

The chain joins TRBV28 to TRBJ1-4; D is possibly TRBD1 (6 bases). Germline V CDR1 and CDR2: MDHEN, SYDVKM. With 5 bases removed from V and 8 bases from J, the gap between germline ends came to 18 bases. This CDR3 has 15 residues. CDR3 bases: TGTGCCAGCAGTGCCCCCGGACAGTCCAGCGAAAAACTGTTTTTT. It specifies CASSAPGQSSEKLFF.

This chain links TRBV14 with TRBJ1-2; no firm D call. Germline CDR1 is SGHDN and CDR2 is FVKESK. This CDR3 contains 15 residues. Trimming took off 1 base at V and 2 bases at J, with 11 bases between the two ends. The CDR3 reads CASSQVNYLNYGYTF. As DNA, the CDR3 is TGTGCCAGCAGCCAAGTTAATTATTTGAACTATGGCTACACCTTC.

This chain connects TRBV18 to TRBJ1-1; weak D call: TRBD1 (6 bases). CDR1 is KGHSH and CDR2 is LQKENI in the germline V gene. Trimming shortened V by 2 bases and J by 1 base, and 14 bases separated the two germline ends. The CDR3 is 16 residues long. The CDR3 loop is CASSPTIKQGNTEAFF. For the CDR3, the DNA is TGTGCCAGCTCACCAACTATCAAACAGGGGAACACTGAAGCTTTCTTT.

The CDR3 protein is CASKPQGARGNTIYF. CDR3 nucleotide sequence: TGTGCCAGTAAACCTCAGGGGGCGCGGGGAAACACCATATATTTT. The J gene is TRBJ1-3, the V gene TRBV19, with 8 bases identical to TRBD1. The V gene end was trimmed by 7 bases and the J gene end by 4 bases; junction bases not matched to a gene: 9. The length of the CDR3 is 15 residues. The germline V gene has CDR1 LNHDA and CDR2 SQIVND (reference sequence).

The chain joins TRBV10-3 to TRBJ2-7, with D possibly TRBD2 on 5 matching bases. This CDR3 has 13 amino acids. Germline V gene sequence: CDR1 ENHRY, CDR2 SYGVKD. V lost 3 bases, J lost 2 bases, and 8 bases lay in between. CDR3 DNA: TGTGCCATCAGTGATACCGGGGCCTACGAGCAGTACTTC. This sequence encodes CAISDTGAYEQYF.

The chain joins TRBV5-1 to TRBJ2-3; 7 bases are a match to TRBD2. Germline values: CDR1 SGHRS, CDR2 YFSETQ. The CDR3 is 18 residues long. The J segment lost 1 base and the V segment lost 0 bases, leaving 11 bases of the junction unmatched. CDR3 DNA: TGCGCCAGCAGCTTGGTATTTGGGGCGGCGGGAGGCACAGATACGCAGTATTTT. This sequence encodes CASSLVFGAAGGTDTQYF.

V gene TRBV6-1 combines with J gene TRBJ1-2; 8 nucleotides match TRBD1. V lost 0 bases to trimming and J lost 5 bases; unmatched junction nucleotides: 5. There are 15 residues in the CDR3. Germline loops: CDR1 MNHNS, CDR2 SASEGT. The CDR3 region has the DNA TGTGCCAGCAGTGAAGCGGACAGGGTTGGGTATGGCTACACCTTC. Its protein is CASSEADRVGYGYTF.

The chain has TRBV5-1 and TRBJ1-5; 7 bases are shared with TRBD1. Germline V lookup: CDR1 SGHRS, CDR2 YFSETQ. The CDR3 loop spans 15 amino acids. Losses at the gene ends were 4 bases for V and 7 bases for J; bases not matched to a gene: 11. CDR3: CASSTTTGRGQPQHF. The CDR3 DNA sequence: TGCGCCAGCAGCACCACGACAGGGCGCGGGCAGCCCCAGCATTTT.

This chain joins TRBV19 and TRBJ2-2; no reliable D call. The CDR3 runs 12 residues. Germline V gene sequence: CDR1 LNHDA, CDR2 SQIVND (reference sequence). V was clipped by 7 bases and J by 4 bases, with 7 bases between them. CDR3 region: CASKTGTGELFF. In nucleotides, the CDR3 is TGTGCCAGTAAGACGGGCACCGGGGAGCTGTTTTTT.

The chain recombines TRBV20-1 with TRBJ2-1; D is unclear. This CDR3 comprises 11 residues. The germline CDR1 and CDR2 sequences are DFQATT and SNEGSKA (reference sequence). V lost 2 bases, J lost 5 bases, and 4 bases lay in between. The CDR3 spells CSARRDNEQFF. The CDR3 nucleotides read TGCAGTGCTAGACGGGACAATGAGCAGTTCTTC.

The CDR3 sequence: CASRSTASGNTIYF. The CDR3 DNA sequence: TGTGCCAGCAGATCGACAGCCTCTGGAAACACCATATATTTT. The gene calls are TRBV6-5 and TRBJ1-3, with D perhaps matching TRBD1 (5 bases). Trimming removed 6 bases at V and 0 bases at J, with 9 bases between. The CDR3 length is 14 residues. Germline V gene data show CDR1 as MNHEY and CDR2 as SVGAGI.

The gene calls are TRBV6-2 or TRBV6-3 and TRBJ1-4; 7 bases are a match to TRBD1. V was pared by 6 bases and J by 7 bases, with 8 bases of the junction left unmatched. This CDR3 has 14 amino acids. Per germline, CDR1 MNHEY and CDR2 SVGEGT. CDR3 coding DNA: TGTGCCAGCAGCCAAACAGGGGTGGCTGAAAAACTGTTTTTT. Encoded protein: CASSQTGVAEKLFF.

This chain connects TRBV5-1 to TRBJ1-1; a weak D match, TRBD1 (6 bases). Germline CDR1 reads SGHRS; CDR2 reads YFSETQ. The CDR3 loop spans 12 amino acids. Trimming stripped 2 bases from V and 12 bases from J, with 14 bases between. The CDR3 sequence: CASSLMQGITFF. The CDR3 DNA follows: TGCGCCAGCAGCTTAATGCAGGGGATAACTTTCTTT.

The chain couples TRBV19 to TRBJ2-7; D remains unclear. V lost 3 bases to trimming and J lost 2 bases, with 11 bases between them. Germline loops: CDR1 LNHDA, CDR2 SQIVND (reference sequence). The CDR3 covers 14 residues. As DNA, the CDR3 is TGTGCCAGTAGTATCGGTTGGCAGGCCTACGAGCAGTACTTC. Translated, it gives CASSIGWQAYEQYF.

The V and J genes are TRBV6-5 and TRBJ2-3, with no clear D. Germline loops: CDR1 MNHEY, CDR2 SVGAGI. V was clipped by 2 bases and J by 4 bases, with 13 bases between them. This CDR3 region has 15 residues. DNA of the CDR3: TGTGCCAGCAGTTACCGCAGCTGGGCCGCAGATACGCAGTATTTT. Translating it yields CASSYRSWAADTQYF.

The genes are TRBV18 and TRBJ2-5; D may be TRBD1 (7 bases). V was shortened by 4 bases and J by 1 base, with 10 bases between the two germline ends. Germline CDR1 reads KGHSH; CDR2 reads LQKENI. This CDR3 has 14 residues. The DNA of the CDR3 is TGTGCCAGCTCACGCGGGACAGCCCAAGAGACCCAGTACTTC. Translation gives CASSRGTAQETQYF.

CDR3 region: CASSLTGGLIETQYF. In DNA, the CDR3 is TGTGCCAGCAGCCTGACAGGGGGCTTAATAGAGACCCAGTACTTC. The chain employs TRBV11-2 and TRBJ2-5, with 10 bases lining up with TRBD1. Germline CDR1 SGHAT, CDR2 FQNNGV. The trim removed 5 bases at V and 4 bases at J, leaving 7 bases unmatched. This CDR3 has 15 residues. The full variable domain, rest sourced from reference TRBV11-2 and TRBJ2-5, is EAGVAQSPRYKIIEKRQSVAFWCNPISGHATLYWYQQILGQGPKLLIQFQNNGVVDDSQLPKDRFSAERLKGVDSTLKIQPAKLEDSAVYLCASSLTGGLIETQYFGPGTRLLVL.

This clone was observed a handful of times. The J gene is TRBJ2-1, the V gene TRBV5-1, with 9 bases lining up with TRBD2. Germline CDR1 is SGHRS and CDR2 is YFSETQ. The CDR3 extends over 17 amino acids. The J segment lost 3 bases and the V segment lost 4 bases, leaving 11 bases of the junction unmatched. CDR3 residues: CASSLGASGIIYNEQFF. For the CDR3, the DNA is TGCGCCAGCAGCCTCGGGGCTAGCGGGATAATCTACAATGAGCAGTTCTTC.

The rearrangement uses TRBV29-1 and TRBJ2-2; no firm D call. The CDR3 runs to 12 residues. V lost 3 bases to trimming and J lost 5 bases, with 7 bases between them. Germline assignment: CDR1 SQVTM and CDR2 ANQGSEA. CDR3 coding DNA: TGCAGCGTTGATAGCCCTACCGGGGAGCTGTTTTTT. It specifies CSVDSPTGELFF.

The chain uses TRBV20-1 and TRBJ1-5; D is ambiguous. The germline V gene encodes CDR1 DFQATT and CDR2 SNEGSKA (reference sequence). The CDR3 is made up of 11 amino acids. The V end lost 0 bases, the J end lost 11 bases, and 8 bases lay between the germline ends. This CDR3 is CSARDQRAQHF. CDR3 DNA: TGCAGTGCTAGAGATCAGAGGGCCCAGCATTTT.

J is TRBJ1-6 and V is TRBV21-1. TRBV21-1 counts as a pseudogene. The CDR3 has 16 amino acids. Here the CDR3 DNA reads TGTGCCAGCAGCCCCCCGAGGGCCAGAGGAAATTCACCCCTCCACTTT. Translated: CASSPPRARGNSPLHF.

The V and J genes are TRBV18 and TRBJ2-3; 8 bases map to TRBD2. The CDR3 runs 14 residues. V gave up 1 base and J gave up 6 bases; unmatched junction bases: 3. Germline values: CDR1 KGHSH, CDR2 LQKENI. The CDR3 bases are TGTGCCAGCTCACCACTCGGGAGGGAGGATACGCAGTATTTT. Translation gives CASSPLGREDTQYF.

The chain recombines TRBV15 with TRBJ2-7; 9 bases agree with TRBD1. The germline gives CDR1 LNHNV, CDR2 YYDKDF (reference sequence). CDR3 length: 15 amino acids. Trimming took 0 bases from V and 5 from J; bases not matched to a gene: 5. CDR3 loop: CATSRDGTGMDEQYF. The CDR3 bases are TGTGCCACCAGCAGAGATGGGACAGGGATGGACGAGCAGTACTTC.

The chain is built from TRBV7-8 and TRBJ2-2, with D unclear. The CDR3 is 16 amino acids. V lost 5 bases to trimming and J lost 1 base, with 14 bases between them. Germline lookup yields CDR1 SGHVS and CDR2 FQNEAQ. CDR3 nucleotide sequence: TGTGCCAGCAGCCCCGCCCCCCACGGGAACACCGGGGAGCTGTTTTTT. Protein: CASSPAPHGNTGELFF.

V gene TRBV6-5 combines with J gene TRBJ2-6; D may be TRBD2 (5 bases). Germline CDR1 MNHEY, CDR2 SVGAGI. This CDR3 comprises 15 residues. Trimming stripped 7 bases from V and 0 bases from J, with 10 bases between. The DNA of the CDR3 is TGTGCCAGCACCGGGATGGCCTCTGGGGCCAACGTCCTGACTTTC. Translating gives CASTGMASGANVLTF.

The table lists this clone with a count of one. This chain connects TRBV28 to TRBJ1-4; no firm D call. V lost 4 bases and J 5 bases, leaving 17 bases between the germline ends. The CDR3 is made up of 16 amino acids. Germline CDR1 reads MDHEN; CDR2 reads SYDVKM. The CDR3 DNA reads as TGTGCCAGCAGTTCCTTCCCGAGGCAGAGCAATGAAAAACTGTTTTTT. It codes for CASSSFPRQSNEKLFF.

The chain joins TRBV10-2 to TRBJ2-3, with 12 bases that match TRBD2. This CDR3 contains 13 residues. V shed 6 bases and J 5 bases; nucleotides not matched to a gene: 0. Germline values: CDR1 WSHSY, CDR2 SAAADI. CDR3 in DNA: TGCGCCAGCAGGGGACTAGCGGGAGATACGCAGTATTTT. The encoded protein is CASRGLAGDTQYF.